This is a list of T cell receptor beta chains from one sample in a study of CD8+ T cells in alopecia areata. Assay used: immunoSEQ multiplex PCR; TCRdb lists only in-frame clones, some missing. Counted here are 120,000 or so clones, 35% to 40% occurring once; the ten biggest clones make up approximately 2.8%. The sample comprised CD4+ T cells sorted from blood. All receptors come from a human donor with alopecia areata. CDR3s leave out the opening cysteine and the closing phenylalanine or tryptophan. The listing skips clone size in some rows; elsewhere it reads once, few, many or a size class.

J: TRBJ2-2
V: TRBV5-1
size: NA
CDR3: ASRPQPGANTGELF

J: TRBJ2-5
V: TRBV6-6
size: NA
CDR3: ASSYSNGGETQY

J: TRBJ2-7
V: TRBV28
size: few
CDR3: ASSPTGTGLYEQY

J: TRBJ2-1
V: TRBV5-1
size: NA
CDR3: ASSGTGAGTYNEQF

J: TRBJ2-2
V: TRBV4-1
size: NA
CDR3: ASSSPNTGELF

J: TRBJ2-1
V: TRBV9
size: NA
CDR3: ASSSPGPRYGEQF

J: TRBJ1-1
V: TRBV18
size: NA
CDR3: ASSPPRVSTEAF

J: TRBJ2-2
V: TRBV29-1
size: NA
CDR3: SVEGPAGLTGELF

J: TRBJ2-3
V: TRBV19
size: NA
CDR3: ASSVDLTHTDTQY

J: TRBJ1-1
V: TRBV27
size: NA
CDR3: ASSRREGTEAF

J: TRBJ2-7
V: TRBV9
size: NA
CDR3: ASSPHLTGNEQY

J: TRBJ2-1
V: TRBV2
size: NA
CDR3: ASRETSVSYNEQF

J: TRBJ2-3
V: TRBV29-1
size: few
CDR3: SVEGDRAGTDTQY

J: TRBJ2-7
V: TRBV6-6
size: NA
CDR3: ATQLAGGNQQY

J: TRBJ2-7
V: TRBV28
size: NA
CDR3: ASSLNSGAYEQY

J: TRBJ1-1
V: TRBV30
size: NA
CDR3: AWSTGTGRPEAF

J: TRBJ2-5
V: TRBV7-2
size: once
CDR3: ASSLGTSGGAETQY

J: TRBJ2-1
V: TRBV27
size: NA
CDR3: ASSLRQGSYNEQF

J: TRBJ2-3
V: TRBV5-4
size: NA
CDR3: ASSLGARGVTDTQY

J: TRBJ1-1
V: TRBV20-1
size: NA
CDR3: SARDRTEAF

J: TRBJ2-5
V: TRBV28
size: few
CDR3: ASSLRVQETQY

J: TRBJ2-1
V: TRBV5-1
size: NA
CDR3: ASSLAGTGIRNEQF

J: TRBJ1-5
V: TRBV18
size: NA
CDR3: ASSQGQSLNQPQH

J: TRBJ2-7
V: TRBV2
size: NA
CDR3: ASTRTGEQY

J: TRBJ2-4
V: TRBV29-1
size: few
CDR3: SVETGAGNIQY

J: TRBJ2-2
V: TRBV7-3
size: NA
CDR3: ASSLIPAGGSNTGELF

J: TRBJ1-2
V: TRBV29-1
size: NA
CDR3: SVQKIGRGAYGYT

J: TRBJ2-7
V: TRBV29-1
size: few
CDR3: SVEDQNRGYYEQY

J: TRBJ2-2
V: TRBV5-1
size: NA
CDR3: ASSLGQNTGELF

J: TRBJ1-2
V: TRBV4-3
size: few
CDR3: ASSQVAGSGYT

J: TRBJ2-5
V: TRBV6-9
size: NA
CDR3: ASSYCSQRGQGQETQY

J: TRBJ2-3
V: TRBV28
size: few
CDR3: APIRTDTQY

J: TRBJ2-5
V: TRBV29-1
size: few
CDR3: SVVQGRSTETQY

J: TRBJ2-5
V: TRBV14
size: NA
CDR3: ASSQGQGVIQETQY

J: TRBJ2-5
V: TRBV27
size: NA
CDR3: ASSATTAGETQY

J: TRBJ2-7
V: TRBV7-9
size: few
CDR3: ASSLVGAYEQY

J: TRBJ2-5
V: TRBV9
size: NA
CDR3: ASSNIEGVETQY

J: TRBJ2-1
V: TRBV7-3
size: NA
CDR3: ASSLTWGNEQF

J: TRBJ1-5
V: TRBV29-1
size: NA
CDR3: ASRNSNQPQH

J: TRBJ1-2
V: TRBV23-1
size: few
CDR3: ARQGQGYT

J: TRBJ2-6
V: TRBV28
size: few
CDR3: ASDKSSGANVLT

J: TRBJ2-2
V: TRBV7-3
size: few
CDR3: ASSSRSGATGELF

J: TRBJ2-7
V: TRBV7-3
size: few
CDR3: ASSFGGSYEQY

J: TRBJ1-2
V: TRBV7-2
size: NA
CDR3: ASSSTGIAGYT

J: TRBJ2-1
V: TRBV28
size: many
CDR3: ASSRDAGVYNEQF

J: TRBJ1-1
V: TRBV30
size: few
CDR3: AWSVKGRMNTEAF

J: TRBJ1-5
V: TRBV15
size: NA
CDR3: ATSRTTVNNQPQH

J: TRBJ2-3
V: TRBV5-1
size: NA
CDR3: ASSSSGDTADTQY

J: TRBJ1-2
V: TRBV29-1
size: few
CDR3: SVEALLRPGQTGVNYGYT

J: TRBJ1-2
V: TRBV4-3
size: NA
CDR3: ASSQDGWGNYGYT

J: TRBJ2-1
V: TRBV27
size: NA
CDR3: ASSSLTGGRYNEQF

J: TRBJ2-7
V: TRBV28
size: NA
CDR3: ASRGTFEQY